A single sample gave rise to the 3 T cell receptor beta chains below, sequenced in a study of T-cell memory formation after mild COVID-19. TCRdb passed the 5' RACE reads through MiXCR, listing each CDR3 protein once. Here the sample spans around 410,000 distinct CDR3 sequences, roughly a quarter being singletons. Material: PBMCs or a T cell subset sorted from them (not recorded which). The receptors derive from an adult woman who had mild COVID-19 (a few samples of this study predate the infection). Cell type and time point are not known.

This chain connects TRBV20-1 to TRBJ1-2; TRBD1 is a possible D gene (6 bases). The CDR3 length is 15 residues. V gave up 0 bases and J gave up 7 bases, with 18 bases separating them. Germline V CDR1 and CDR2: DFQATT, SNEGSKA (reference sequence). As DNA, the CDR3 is TGCAGTGCTAGAGATCATGGCAGGGGAGTGTTTGGCTACACCTTC. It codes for CSARDHGRGVFGYTF.

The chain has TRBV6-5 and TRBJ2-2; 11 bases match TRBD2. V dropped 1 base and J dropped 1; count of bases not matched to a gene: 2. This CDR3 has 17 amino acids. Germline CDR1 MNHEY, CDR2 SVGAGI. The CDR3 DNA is TGTGCCAGCAGTTACTGGCTAGCGGGGGGGAACACCGGGGAGCTGTTTTTT. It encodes CASSYWLAGGNTGELFF.

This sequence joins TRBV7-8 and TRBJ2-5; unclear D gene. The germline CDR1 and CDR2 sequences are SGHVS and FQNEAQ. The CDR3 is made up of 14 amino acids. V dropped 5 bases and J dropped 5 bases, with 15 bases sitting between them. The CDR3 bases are TGTGCCAGCAGCACGAACACCGACGCGGAGACCCAGTACTTC. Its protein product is CASSTNTDAETQYF.